These 19 T cell receptor beta chains originate from one sample sequenced in a study of blood T cell repertoires in COVID-19. Sequenced by immunoSEQ multiplex PCR; TCRdb stores in-frame clones only, minus some. The sample records under 95,000 clones, about 87% being singletons. The sequenced sample was peripheral blood. All receptors derive from a human donor with acute or convalescent COVID-19. The donor label of this sample is uncertain.

In its sample, this clone was seen once. This chain links TRBV6-2 or TRBV6-3 with TRBJ2-7, with 7 bases fitting TRBD1. The CDR3 is 14 amino acids. The V and J ends lost 2 bases and 3 bases, in that order; junction bases with no gene match: 4. Germline values: CDR1 MNHEY, CDR2 SVGEGT. CDR3: CASSYAQGNYEQYF. The CDR3 nucleotides are TGTGCCAGCAGTTACGCACAGGGGAACTACGAGCAGTACTTC.

The genes are TRBV6-6 and TRBJ2-5; tentative D call: TRBD1 (6 bases). The CDR3 covers 13 residues. Trimming left V 6 bases short and J 1 base short, with 9 bases between. From germline, CDR1 is MNHNY and CDR2 SVGAGI (reference sequence). The CDR3 nucleotides read TGTGCCAGCAGCGGACAGTTCCAAGAGACCCAGTACTTC. Protein: CASSGQFQETQYF.

CDR3 sequence (DNA): TGTGCTAGTGCCTTGCGGGGTTGGGGGTCTGGAAACACCATATATTTT. Translation: CASALRGWGSGNTIYF. The chain has TRBV12-5 and TRBJ1-3, with D perhaps matching TRBD1 (5 bases). Germline V CDR1 and CDR2: LGHNT, FRNRAP. Trimming cost V 7 bases and J 1 base, with 17 bases left between them. This CDR3 contains 16 residues.

The gene calls are TRBV6-2 or TRBV6-3 and TRBJ1-6; D uncertain. Germline CDR1 reads MNHEY; CDR2 reads SVGEGT. There are 15 residues in the CDR3. V was cut by 5 bases and J by 7 bases, with 15 bases left in between. The CDR3 DNA is TGTGCCAGCAGTCGTCTTGTAACGGGGAATTCACCCCTCCACTTT. It yields the protein CASSRLVTGNSPLHF.

As to this clone: This specimen includes other DNA sequences encoding the same CDR3. The rearrangement uses TRBV30 and TRBJ2-3, with D possibly TRBD2 on 6 matching bases. In germline, CDR1 is GTSNPN, CDR2 SVGIG (reference sequence). The CDR3 sequence is 16 residues long. V was pared by 2 bases and J by 2 bases, with 17 bases between. In DNA, the CDR3 is TGTGCCTGGAGTAAGGAGGGGCTCCGTCACACAGATACGCAGTATTTT. Protein sequence: CAWSKEGLRHTDTQYF.

The chain couples TRBV7-8 to TRBJ2-7, with D uncertain. This CDR3 is 13 amino acids long. With 4 bases removed from V and 6 bases from J, the gap between germline ends came to 13 bases. CDR1 SGHVS and CDR2 FQNEAQ come from the germline V gene. The CDR3 region is CASSYIPPAEQYF. CDR3 nucleotides: TGTGCCAGCAGCTACATCCCCCCTGCCGAGCAGTACTTC.

The chain is built from TRBV28 and TRBJ2-7, with 10 bases identical to TRBD1. The germline CDR1 and CDR2 sequences are MDHEN and SYDVKM. V dropped 2 bases and J dropped 5; count of bases not matched to a gene: 3. There are 14 residues in the CDR3. The DNA for the CDR3 is TGTGCCAGCAGTTTAGGGGACAGGGGACACGAGCAGTACTTC. As protein: CASSLGDRGHEQYF.

The chain couples TRBV24-1 to TRBJ1-5; 7 bases fit TRBD1. The CDR3 extends over 17 amino acids. V gave up 4 bases and J gave up 0 bases; unmatched junction bases: 8. Germline CDR1 reads KGHDR; CDR2 reads SFDVKD. CDR3 in amino acids: CATSDSQGVVSNQPQHF. In DNA form, the CDR3 reads TGTGCCACCAGTGACTCCCAGGGGGTGGTTAGCAATCAGCCCCAGCATTTT.

This clone was seen repeatedly, ten times or more. The CDR3, as DNA: TGTGCCAGCAGTTTAGCTAAAAGGGGTGGCTACACCTTC. Residues: CASSLAKRGGYTF. The chain has TRBV28 and TRBJ1-2; the D gene is possibly TRBD1 (5 bases). Trimming left V 2 bases short and J 7 bases short, with 11 bases between. Germline CDR1 MDHEN, CDR2 SYDVKM. The CDR3 is made up of 13 amino acids.

The V call is TRBV6-2 or TRBV6-3, the J call TRBJ2-6; D call uncertain. CDR1 MNHEY and CDR2 SVGEGT come from the germline V gene. Between the trimmed V and J ends, which lost 4 bases and 4 bases, there was a span of 14 bases. This CDR3 comprises 16 residues. As DNA, the CDR3 is TGTGCCAGCAGTTCTTCCAGGCGTACGGGGGCCAACGTCCTGACTTTC. Residues: CASSSSRRTGANVLTF.

The count of this clone is one. The V and J genes are TRBV7-8 and TRBJ2-7; 7 bases line up with TRBD1. Looked up from germline, CDR1 is SGHVS and CDR2 is FQNEAQ. J was trimmed by 3 bases and V by 5 bases; bases with no gene match: 16. The CDR3 is 17 amino acids. DNA for the CDR3: TGTGCCAGCAGCGTAGTCGCCTCCGGGACAGCAAACTACGAGCAGTACTTC. Translating gives CASSVVASGTANYEQYF.

This clone has more than one count but fewer than ten. The chain uses TRBV21-1 and TRBJ2-7; whether TRBD2, the table's D call, matches the DNA was not checked. TRBV21-1 is an annotated pseudogene. CDR3 size: 14 residues. The CDR3 is CASSSRGTRYEQYF. For the CDR3, the DNA is TGTGCCAGCAGCAGCCGGGGGACCCGATACGAGCAGTACTTC.

The chain links TRBV6-5 to TRBJ1-1, with D possibly TRBD1 on 6 matching bases. Trimming shortened V by 8 bases and J by 1 base, and 14 bases separated the two germline ends. The germline gives CDR1 MNHEY, CDR2 SVGAGI. The CDR3 length is 14 residues. CDR3 residues: CASFTGNGNTEAFF. The CDR3 DNA is TGTGCCAGCTTCACAGGGAACGGGAACACTGAAGCTTTCTTT.

V is TRBV25-1 and J is TRBJ1-2, with D possibly matching TRBD1 (6 bases). V was trimmed by 4 bases and J by 5 bases, leaving 11 bases between them. Germline assignment: CDR1 MGHDK and CDR2 SYGVNS. This CDR3 spans 13 amino acids. The CDR3 loop is CASSGGTPYGYTF. The CDR3 region has the DNA TGTGCCAGCAGTGGGGGGACACCGTATGGCTACACCTTC.

The rearrangement joins TRBV5-5 to TRBJ2-5, with 10 nucleotides matching TRBD2. V shed 1 base and J 3 bases; nucleotides not matched to a gene: 9. The CDR3 has 17 amino acids. The germline gives CDR1 SGHKS, CDR2 YYEKEE (reference sequence). The CDR3 sequence is CASSLQVSGGVKETQYF. In DNA form, the CDR3 reads TGTGCCAGCAGCTTGCAAGTGAGCGGGGGGGTAAAAGAGACCCAGTACTTC.

The J gene is TRBJ1-1, the V gene TRBV23-1, with D perhaps matching TRBD1 (6 bases). TRBV23-1 has ORF status, its function being uncertain. CDR3 length: 14 residues. The V end was cut by 6 bases, the J end by 0 bases, with 11 bases between. This CDR3 is CASRPGGMNTEAFF. The CDR3 nucleotides are TGCGCCAGCAGACCTGGGGGCATGAACACTGAAGCTTTCTTT.

The chain employs TRBV27 and TRBJ2-5; TRBD2 matches at 10 bases. Germline lookup yields CDR1 MNHEY and CDR2 SMNVEV (reference sequence). This CDR3 is 15 amino acids long. J was trimmed by 2 bases and V by 4 bases; bases with no gene match: 4. The CDR3 region has the DNA TGTGCCAGCAGTTCGGGACTAGCGACACAAGAGACCCAGTACTTC. Translation: CASSSGLATQETQYF.

This clone appeared once. The V and J genes are TRBV6-5 and TRBJ1-1; 8 bases agree with TRBD1. Losses at the gene ends were 2 bases for V and 0 bases for J; bases not matched to a gene: 2. The CDR3 loop spans 15 amino acids. Per germline, CDR1 MNHEY and CDR2 SVGAGI. The CDR3 protein is CASSYRTGLNTEAFF. CDR3 bases: TGTGCCAGCAGTTACCGGACAGGGCTGAACACTGAAGCTTTCTTT.

The V gene is TRBV30, the J gene TRBJ1-3, with D unresolved. Trimming took off 3 bases at V and 4 bases at J, with 13 bases between the two ends. The CDR3 loop spans 14 amino acids. Germline CDR1 reads GTSNPN; CDR2 reads SVGIG (reference sequence). CDR3 nucleotide sequence: TGTGCCTGGAGAAGAGGGCCCCACGGAAACACCATATATTTT. It specifies CAWRRGPHGNTIYF.